This passage covers 20 T cell receptor beta chains from one sample sequenced in a study of Graves' ophthalmopathy and Graves' hyperthyroidism. TCR beta CDR3 regions were amplified from RNA transcripts. After a first-round RT-PCR with HTBI primers, a second-round multiplex PCR was run. TCRdb independently ran MiXCR on the multiplex PCR reads; one entry per CDR3 protein. The sample yields about 640,000 distinct CDR3 sequences, under 50% seen once. The sample taken for sequencing was peripheral blood. These receptor sequences come from an adult man with Graves' ophthalmopathy.

This clonotype showed up many times. The chain links TRBV20-1 to TRBJ2-7, with 8 bases lining up with TRBD2. This CDR3 has 15 residues. CDR1 and CDR2 (germline): DFQATT, SNEGSKA (reference sequence). V dropped 0 bases and J dropped 0; count of bases not matched to a gene: 4. The CDR3 sequence: CSARDSLAVSYEQYF. The CDR3 coding sequence is TGCAGTGCTAGAGATTCACTAGCGGTCTCCTACGAGCAGTACTTC.

J is TRBJ2-7 and V is TRBV6-1, with 9 bases lining up with TRBD2. Germline CDR1 is MNHNS and CDR2 is SASEGT. This CDR3 contains 17 residues. V shed 5 bases, J shed 2 bases, and the junction held 13 bases outside the gene matches. This CDR3 reads CASSQGLTSGPTYEQYF. The DNA for the CDR3 is TGTGCCAGCAGTCAAGGGTTGACTAGCGGCCCGACCTACGAGCAGTACTTC.

The V call is TRBV11-2, the J call TRBJ2-7, with 11 nucleotides matching TRBD1. J gave up 4 bases and V 4 bases, and 9 bases lay outside the gene matches. This CDR3 has 16 amino acids. Germline values: CDR1 SGHAT, CDR2 FQNNGV. CDR3 loop: CASSSKGQGANYEQYF. The DNA for the CDR3 is TGTGCCAGCAGCTCGAAAGGACAGGGGGCGAATTACGAGCAGTACTTC.

This clonotype was seen at least ten times. The J gene is TRBJ1-1, the V gene TRBV20-1; the match to TRBD1 covers 8 bases. Germline CDR1 is DFQATT and CDR2 is SNEGSKA (reference sequence). Trimming removed 5 bases from V and 1 base from J; junction bases left unmatched: 6. This CDR3 region has 14 residues. CDR3 bases: TGCAGTGCTCAGAGGGGACAGGCGAACACTGAAGCTTTCTTT. It translates to CSAQRGQANTEAFF.

This chain uses TRBV29-1 with TRBJ2-7; 9 positions agree with TRBD1. The CDR3 runs to 14 residues. Per germline, CDR1 SQVTM and CDR2 ANQGSEA. Losses at the gene ends were 1 base for V and 5 bases for J; bases not matched to a gene: 6. CDR3 DNA sequence: TGCAGCGTTGAAGGAGGGGACAGGGAGCACGAGCAGTACTTC. Translated: CSVEGGDREHEQYF.

CDR3 loop: CASGLRSGPAELFF. DNA of the CDR3: TGTGCTAGTGGACTCCGGTCGGGTCCGGCGGAACTGTTTTTT. V usage is TRBV12-5 and J usage is TRBJ1-4, with D unresolved. CDR3 length: 14 amino acids. The V end was cut by 6 bases, the J end by 12 bases, with 20 bases between. The germline V gene has CDR1 LGHNT and CDR2 FRNRAP.

The genes are TRBV12-3 or TRBV12-4 and TRBJ1-6; 12 bases are a match to TRBD1. The CDR3 sequence is 15 residues long. V gave up 6 bases and J gave up 8 bases; unmatched junction bases: 5. The CDR3 DNA sequence: TGTGCCAGCAGCGCCAGGGACAGGGGGCATTCACCCCTCCACTTT. Amino acids: CASSARDRGHSPLHF.

This chain uses TRBV5-6 with TRBJ2-2; possible D gene TRBD2, 8 bases. Looked up from germline, CDR1 is SGHDT and CDR2 is YYEEEE. This CDR3 has 19 amino acids. Trimming left V 3 bases short and J 5 bases short, with 26 bases between. This CDR3 reads CASSYGGARRGGVTGELFF. The DNA of the CDR3 is TGTGCCAGCAGCTACGGGGGGGCTCGACGAGGGGGCGTTACCGGGGAGCTGTTTTTT.

The sample holds many counts of this clonotype. The rearrangement links TRBV12-3 or TRBV12-4 to TRBJ2-6; tentatively, D is TRBD1 (6 bases). The CDR3 loop spans 12 amino acids. V was pared by 6 bases and J by 14 bases, with 14 bases between. The CDR3: CASSPRGSILTF. Written as DNA, the CDR3 is TGTGCCAGCAGCCCCAGGGGTAGCATCCTGACTTTC.

In its sample, this clonotype was seen many times. The gene calls are TRBV7-8 and TRBJ1-5, with a possible D match to TRBD1 (5 bases). V was shortened by 3 bases and J by 2 bases, with 8 bases between the two germline ends. The germline V gene encodes CDR1 SGHVS and CDR2 FQNEAQ. The CDR3 contains 14 residues. As DNA, the CDR3 is TGTGCCAGCAGCTTTGGACACCGCAATCAGCCCCAGCATTTT. Protein: CASSFGHRNQPQHF.

This clonotype was picked up many times. The chain has TRBV10-3 and TRBJ2-5, with 7 bases fitting TRBD2. The V gene's germline CDR1 is ENHRY and CDR2 SYGVKD. The ends lost 5 bases at V and 1 base at J; junction bases unmatched: 4. The CDR3 has 14 residues. CDR3 protein: CAISPGGSQETQYF. CDR3 sequence (DNA): TGTGCCATCAGTCCCGGGGGGAGCCAAGAGACCCAGTACTTC.

A note on this clonotype: An end of the junction does not agree with germline; a read error may underlie this. The chain carries TRBV24-1 and TRBJ1-5; D is ambiguous. The CDR3 is made up of 14 amino acids. The germline V gene encodes CDR1 KGHDR and CDR2 SFDVKD. The CDR3 here is CASSHGSLSEPQHF. For the CDR3, the DNA is TGTGCCAGCAGTCACGGGAGTCTCTCCGAGCCCCAGCATTTT.

This clonotype was seen more than once but under ten times. One end of the junction does not line up with germline, which may come from a read error. The V call is TRBV2, the J call TRBJ1-5; 9 nucleotides match TRBD1. This CDR3 comprises 15 residues. The germline CDR1 and CDR2 sequences are SNHLY and FYNNEI. CDR3 region: CASSPGTGTGQPQHF. CDR3 DNA sequence: TGTGCCAGCAGTCCGGGGACAGGGACGGGGCAGCCTCAGCATTTT. Using reference TRBV2 and TRBJ1-5 for the parts outside the CDR3, the full variable domain is EPEVTQTPSHQVTQMGQEVILRCVPISNHLYFYWYRQILGQKVEFLVSFYNNEISEKSEIFDDQFSVERPDGSNFTLKIRSTKLEDSAMYFCASSPGTGTGQPQHFGDGTRLSIL.

A note on this clonotype: The junction departs from germline at one end; a sequencing error may be responsible. J is TRBJ1-1 and V is TRBV7-3, with 10 positions matching TRBD1. Germline V CDR1 and CDR2: SGHTA, FQGTGA. This CDR3 contains 16 residues. CDR3 protein: CVSSPGTGEVGSIGFF. The CDR3 nucleotides are TGTGTCAGCAGCCCCGGGACAGGGGAGGTCGGGAGTATCGGTTTCTTT.

In its sample, this clonotype was seen a few times. The genes are TRBV12-3 or TRBV12-4 and TRBJ2-2, with D perhaps matching TRBD1 (6 bases). Trimming removed 3 bases from V and 6 bases from J, with 11 bases in between. CDR3 size: 14 residues. The CDR3 region is CASSFQGLAGELFF. DNA for the CDR3: TGTGCCAGCAGTTTTCAGGGGCTCGCCGGGGAGCTGTTTTTT.

This clonotype was picked up one time. This chain links TRBV7-9 with TRBJ2-5; TRBD1 is a possible D gene (6 bases). The V gene's germline CDR1 is SEHNR and CDR2 FQNEAQ (reference sequence). This CDR3 has 15 amino acids. V lost 5 bases and J 1 base, leaving 14 bases between the germline ends. CDR3 nucleotides: TGTGCCAGCAGCGTTGCCAGGGGACCCCAAGAGACCCAGTACTTC. Its translation is CASSVARGPQETQYF.

The sample holds many counts of this clonotype. The chain uses TRBV19 and TRBJ1-4, with a weak D call TRBD1 (6 bases). Germline V CDR1 and CDR2: LNHDA, SQIVND (reference sequence). The CDR3 length is 14 residues. V was clipped by 3 bases and J by 7 bases, with 12 bases between them. The CDR3 here is CASSIPRGREKLFF. The CDR3 DNA follows: TGTGCCAGTAGTATCCCCAGGGGACGTGAAAAACTGTTTTTT.

CDR3 coding DNA: TGCAGCGTTGGAAGGGACAGACCCGGCTCTGAAGCTTTCTTT. Translation gives CSVGRDRPGSEAFF. The chain employs TRBV29-1 and TRBJ1-1, with TRBD1 matching 7 bases. The CDR3 has 14 residues. Germline V gene sequence: CDR1 SQVTM, CDR2 ANQGSEA. Trimming took 4 bases from V and 6 from J; bases not matched to a gene: 11.

The chain carries TRBV7-8 and TRBJ2-7, with TRBD2 identical over 12 bases. With V trimmed by 6 bases and J by 4 bases, 7 bases remained unmatched. Germline CDR1 SGHVS, CDR2 FQNEAQ. This CDR3 spans 15 amino acids. The CDR3 DNA is TGTGCCAGCAGTTACGGACTAGCGGGATGGTACGAGCAGTACTTC. Its protein product is CASSYGLAGWYEQYF.

This clonotype has just a few counts. The chain joins TRBV7-2 to TRBJ2-3; maybe TRBD2 (6 bases). CDR3 length: 15 residues. The V gene's germline CDR1 is SGHTA and CDR2 FQGNSA. The ends were cut back, 3 bases at V and 3 bases at J, with 13 bases in the middle. CDR3 bases: TGTGCCAGCAGCTTGGCCTCTAGCGAGACAGATACGCAGTATTTT. This codes for CASSLASSETDTQYF.